This T cell receptor (beta chain) was obtained from a study of a mutant IDH1 vaccine in newly diagnosed glioma. Study-wide findings and caveats: Patients showed vaccine-induced immune responses at a rate of under 95%. Whatever changes occurred in top peripheral T cell clonotypes seemed unrelated to pseudoprogression.

About this clone: The antigen is undetermined.

Germline V gives CDR1 ENHRY, CDR2 SYGVKD. Trimming left V 6 bases short and J 0 bases short, with 8 bases between. There are 13 residues in the CDR3. Only in-frame clones appear in the TCRdb table, and some are missing; sequencing was by immunoSEQ multiplex PCR. The sample includes over 45,000 clones, about 90% seen only once; the top ten take about 2.7%. Time point meaning: baseline, week 1 (first vaccination visit). Regarding treatment: pre-vaccination baseline after standard-of-care therapy. The sequence came from a man aged 50 or older with glioma. The V and J genes are TRBV10-3 and TRBJ2-5; no firm D call. Sequenced material: PBMCs, taken from a glioma patient treated with radiotherapy, temozolomide or both. The CDR3 coding sequence is TGTGCCATCAGCCGCGAGTACCAAGAGACCCAGTACTTC. It translates to CAISREYQETQYF.